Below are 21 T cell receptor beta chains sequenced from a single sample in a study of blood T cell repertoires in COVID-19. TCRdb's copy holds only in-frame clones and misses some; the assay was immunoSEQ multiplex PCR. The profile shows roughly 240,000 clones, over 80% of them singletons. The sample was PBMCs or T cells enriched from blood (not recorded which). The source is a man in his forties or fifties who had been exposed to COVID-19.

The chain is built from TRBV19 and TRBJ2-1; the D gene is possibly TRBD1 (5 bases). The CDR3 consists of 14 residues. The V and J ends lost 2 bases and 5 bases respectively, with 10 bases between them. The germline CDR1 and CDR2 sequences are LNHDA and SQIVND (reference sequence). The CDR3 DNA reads TGTGCCAGTAGTATAAGGGGAAGGGACAATGAGCAGTTCTTC. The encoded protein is CASSIRGRDNEQFF.

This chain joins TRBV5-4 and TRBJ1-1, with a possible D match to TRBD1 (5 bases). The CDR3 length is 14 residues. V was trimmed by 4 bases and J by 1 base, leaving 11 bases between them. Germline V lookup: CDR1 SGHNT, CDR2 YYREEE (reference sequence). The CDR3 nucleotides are TGTGCCAGCAGCATAACTCAGGGGAACACTGAAGCTTTCTTT. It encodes CASSITQGNTEAFF.

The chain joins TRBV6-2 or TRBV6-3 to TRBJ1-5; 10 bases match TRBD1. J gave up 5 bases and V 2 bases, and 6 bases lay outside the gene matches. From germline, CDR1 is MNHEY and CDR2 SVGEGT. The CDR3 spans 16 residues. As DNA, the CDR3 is TGTGCCAGCAGTTACCTCTGGGACAGGGGCGATCAGCCCCAGCATTTT. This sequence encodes CASSYLWDRGDQPQHF.

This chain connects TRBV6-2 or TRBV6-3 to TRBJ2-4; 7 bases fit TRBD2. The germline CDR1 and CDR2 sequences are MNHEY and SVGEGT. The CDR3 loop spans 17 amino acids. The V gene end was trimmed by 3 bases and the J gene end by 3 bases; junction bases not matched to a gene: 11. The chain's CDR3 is CASSYSAGESGKNIQYF. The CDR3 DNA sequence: TGTGCCAGCAGTTATTCGGCGGGAGAGTCGGGCAAAAACATTCAGTACTTC.

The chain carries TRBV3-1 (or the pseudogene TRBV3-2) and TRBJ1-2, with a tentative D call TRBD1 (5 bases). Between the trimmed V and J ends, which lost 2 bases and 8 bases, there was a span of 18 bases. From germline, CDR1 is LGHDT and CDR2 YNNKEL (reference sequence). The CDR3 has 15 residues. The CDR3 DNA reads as TGTGCCAGCAGCCAACGTGGCAGGGAGGCTAGAGGCTACACCTTC. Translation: CASSQRGREARGYTF.

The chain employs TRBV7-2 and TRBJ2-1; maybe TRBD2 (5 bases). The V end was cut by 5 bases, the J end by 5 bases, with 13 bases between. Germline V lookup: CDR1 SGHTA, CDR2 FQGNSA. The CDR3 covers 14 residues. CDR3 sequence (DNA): TGTGCCAGCAGCACAAACTCGGGGAACAATGAGCAGTTCTTC. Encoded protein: CASSTNSGNNEQFF.

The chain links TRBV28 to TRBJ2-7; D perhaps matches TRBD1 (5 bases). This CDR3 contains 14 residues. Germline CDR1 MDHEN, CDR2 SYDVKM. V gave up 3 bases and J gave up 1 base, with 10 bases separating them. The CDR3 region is CASSLTDTSYEQYF. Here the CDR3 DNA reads TGTGCCAGCAGTTTGACGGACACATCCTACGAGCAGTACTTC.

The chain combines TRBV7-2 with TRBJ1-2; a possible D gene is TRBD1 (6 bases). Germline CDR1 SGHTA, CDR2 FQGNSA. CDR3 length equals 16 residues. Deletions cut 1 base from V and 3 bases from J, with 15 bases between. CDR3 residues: CASSLVAGGLYYGYTF. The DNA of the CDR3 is TGTGCCAGCAGCTTAGTAGCCGGGGGGCTTTACTATGGCTACACCTTC.

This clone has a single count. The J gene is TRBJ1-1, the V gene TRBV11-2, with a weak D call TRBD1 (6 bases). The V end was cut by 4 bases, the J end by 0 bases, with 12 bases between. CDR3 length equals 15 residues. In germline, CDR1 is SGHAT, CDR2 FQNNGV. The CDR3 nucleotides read TGTGCCAGCAGCTCCCGAGGGACACTGAACACTGAAGCTTTCTTT. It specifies CASSSRGTLNTEAFF.

In nucleotides, the CDR3 is TGTGCCAGCAGCTTAAGGCGGTACGAGCAGTACGTC. It specifies CASSLRRYEQYV. The chain joins TRBV5-6 to TRBJ2-7; no firm D call. Germline lookup yields CDR1 SGHDT and CDR2 YYEEEE. The CDR3 totals 12 residues. Trimming left V 2 bases short and J 4 bases short, with 7 bases between.

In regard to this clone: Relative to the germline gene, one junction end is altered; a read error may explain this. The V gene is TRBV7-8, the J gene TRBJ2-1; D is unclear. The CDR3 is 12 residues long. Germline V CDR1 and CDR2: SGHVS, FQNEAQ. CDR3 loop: CASSLVPPHQVF. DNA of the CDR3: TGTGCCAGCAGCTTAGTGCCCCCTCACCAGGTCTTC.

The CDR3 loop is CASRFQSLTEAFF. CDR3 coding DNA: TGTGCCAGCAGATTCCAGTCTCTCACTGAAGCTTTCTTT. The chain carries TRBV28 and TRBJ1-1; D is unresolved. The CDR3 contains 13 residues. Germline V gene lookup returns CDR1 MDHEN and CDR2 SYDVKM. Trimming took 6 bases from V and 4 from J, leaving 12 bases between them.

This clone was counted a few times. CDR3 amino acids: CAISDWRGSYNSPLHF. CDR3 sequence (DNA): TGTGCCATCAGTGATTGGAGGGGATCCTATAATTCACCCCTCCACTTT. This chain links TRBV10-3 with TRBJ1-6; TRBD1 is a possible D gene (5 bases). Germline CDR1 ENHRY, CDR2 SYGVKD. The CDR3 is 16 residues long. The germline V and J ends were trimmed by 3 bases and 1 base, with 10 bases remaining between them.

This CDR3 reads CASSQIALGSGGYTF. CDR3 DNA sequence: TGTGCCAGCAGCCAGATAGCCCTTGGGTCGGGAGGCTACACCTTC. This chain links TRBV3-1 (or the pseudogene TRBV3-2) with TRBJ1-2; D not resolved. With 3 bases removed from V and 8 bases from J, the gap between germline ends came to 19 bases. The CDR3 extends over 15 amino acids. Germline V gene data show CDR1 as LGHDT and CDR2 as YNNKEL (reference sequence).

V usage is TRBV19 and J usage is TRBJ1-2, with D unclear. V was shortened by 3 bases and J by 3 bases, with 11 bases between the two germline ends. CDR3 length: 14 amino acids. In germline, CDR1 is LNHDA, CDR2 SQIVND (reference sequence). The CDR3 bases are TGTGCCAGTAGTATTGGGAGCGACGACTATGGCTACACCTTC. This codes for CASSIGSDDYGYTF.

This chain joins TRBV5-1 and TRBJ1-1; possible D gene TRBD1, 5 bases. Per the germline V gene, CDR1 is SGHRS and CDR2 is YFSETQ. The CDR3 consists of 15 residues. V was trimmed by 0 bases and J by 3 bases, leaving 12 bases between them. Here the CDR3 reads CASSLAAGLYTEAFF. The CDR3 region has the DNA TGCGCCAGCAGCTTGGCCGCAGGGTTATACACTGAAGCTTTCTTT.

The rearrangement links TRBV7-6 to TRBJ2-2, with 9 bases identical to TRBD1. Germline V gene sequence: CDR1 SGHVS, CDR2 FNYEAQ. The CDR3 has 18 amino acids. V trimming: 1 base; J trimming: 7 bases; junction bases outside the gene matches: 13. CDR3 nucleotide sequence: TGTGCCAGCAGCTTAGAATCTCCGGGACAGGGTTTTATCGGGGAGCTGTTTTTT. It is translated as CASSLESPGQGFIGELFF.

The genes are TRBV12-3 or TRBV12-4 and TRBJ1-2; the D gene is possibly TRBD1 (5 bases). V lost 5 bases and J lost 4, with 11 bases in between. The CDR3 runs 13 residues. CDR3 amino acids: CASSRQILYGYTF. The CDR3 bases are TGTGCCAGCAGTCGACAGATTCTCTATGGCTACACCTTC.

The CDR3 coding sequence is TGTGCCAGTAGTCCGAGGGGGCTAAGCGAGACCCAGTACTTC. Its translation is CASSPRGLSETQYF. The chain uses TRBV19 and TRBJ2-5; the match to TRBD1 covers 7 bases. Germline CDR1 is LNHDA and CDR2 is SQIVND (reference sequence). With V trimmed by 5 bases and J by 5 bases, 8 bases remained unmatched. The CDR3 loop spans 14 amino acids.

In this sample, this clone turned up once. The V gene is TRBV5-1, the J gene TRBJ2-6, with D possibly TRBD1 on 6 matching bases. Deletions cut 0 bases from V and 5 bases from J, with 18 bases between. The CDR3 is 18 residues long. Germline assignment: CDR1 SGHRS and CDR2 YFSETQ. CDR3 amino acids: CASSLGTDMVFRANVLTF. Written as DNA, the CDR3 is TGCGCCAGCAGCTTGGGGACAGACATGGTGTTTCGGGCCAACGTCCTGACTTTC.

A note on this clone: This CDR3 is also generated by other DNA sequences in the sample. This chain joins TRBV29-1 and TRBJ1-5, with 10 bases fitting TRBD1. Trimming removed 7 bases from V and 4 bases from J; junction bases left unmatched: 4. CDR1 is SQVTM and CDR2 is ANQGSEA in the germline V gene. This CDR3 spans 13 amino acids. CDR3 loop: CSAWTGGNQPQHF. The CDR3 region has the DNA TGCAGCGCGTGGACAGGGGGAAATCAGCCCCAGCATTTT.